These 12 T cell receptor beta chains were sequenced from one sample in a study of T cell repertoires in cytomegalovirus infection. These TCRs' antigens remain unknown. TCRdb re-derived calls from the reads in MiXCR, one entry per CDR3 protein. This sample has some 700,000 distinct CDR3 sequences, with around 30% found just once. The sequenced sample was cultured PBMCs, obtained from culture after CMV antigen stimulation. The receptors shown here come from a human donor in good health (CMV status not recorded). Some clones in this sample may be carry-over from other donors' samples.

This clonotype has a single count. This chain links TRBV5-4 with TRBJ2-3; no reliable D call. This CDR3 has 14 amino acids. Germline loops: CDR1 SGHNT, CDR2 YYREEE (reference sequence). The ends were cut back, 2 bases at V and 0 bases at J, with 7 bases in the middle. Here the CDR3 DNA reads TGTGCCAGCAGCTTATCGTATAGCACAGATACGCAGTATTTT. Its translation is CASSLSYSTDTQYF.

This rearrangement joins TRBV5-5 to TRBJ2-5; D is unresolved. This CDR3 contains 15 residues. Trimming shortened V by 0 bases and J by 5 bases, and 14 bases separated the two germline ends. CDR1 and CDR2 (germline): SGHKS, YYEKEE (reference sequence). The CDR3 sequence is CASSLGPSHGETQYF. The CDR3 DNA follows: TGTGCCAGCAGCTTGGGACCGTCTCACGGGGAGACCCAGTACTTC.

The chain uses TRBV2 and TRBJ1-5, with 11 bases that match TRBD1. After removal of 6 bases from V and 7 bases from J, the junction contained 5 bases not matched to a gene. Germline CDR1 is SNHLY and CDR2 is FYNNEI. CDR3 length equals 14 residues. CDR3 amino acids: CASSGTGGLQPQHF. CDR3 nucleotides: TGTGCCAGCAGCGGGACAGGGGGTTTGCAGCCCCAGCATTTT.

This clonotype showed up just a few times. The chain couples TRBV2 to TRBJ2-7; 7 bases fit TRBD2. CDR3 length equals 14 residues. Unmatched junction bases numbered 11, after V lost 6 bases and J lost 6 bases. CDR1 and CDR2 from the germline V gene are SNHLY and FYNNEI. The CDR3 protein is CASRGVLGGGEQYF. The CDR3 nucleotides are TGTGCCAGCAGAGGAGTTTTGGGGGGGGGCGAGCAGTACTTC.

This clonotype was detected only a few times. The chain links TRBV4-1 to TRBJ1-2, with no clear D. Germline-derived CDR1 and CDR2 are MGHRA and YSYEKL. CDR3 length equals 15 residues. Trimming cost V 1 base and J 1 base, with 10 bases left between them. The CDR3 sequence: CASSQVVRDNYGYTF. The DNA for the CDR3 is TGCGCCAGCAGCCAAGTGGTCAGAGATAACTATGGCTACACCTTC.

This chain uses TRBV5-1 with TRBJ1-6; 7 nucleotides line up with TRBD1. The germline V gene has CDR1 SGHRS and CDR2 YFSETQ. The CDR3 has 14 amino acids. J lost 9 bases, V lost 4 bases, and 7 bases had no gene match. The DNA for the CDR3 is TGCGCCAGCAGCATACGGGACAGCGGTTCACCCCTCCACTTT. Protein product: CASSIRDSGSPLHF. The variable domain in full, with the rest retrieved from reference TRBV5-1 and TRBJ1-6, is KAGVTQTPRYLIKTRGQQVTLSCSPISGHRSVSWYQQTPGQGLQFLFEYFSETQRNKGNFPGRFSGRQFSNSRSEMNVSTLELGDSALYLCASSIRDSGSPLHFGNGTRLTVT.

A few counts support this clonotype. The rearrangement joins TRBV11-2 to TRBJ1-6; TRBD1 agrees at 8 bases. V shed 2 bases, J shed 10 bases, and the junction held 4 bases outside the gene matches. CDR3 length: 14 amino acids. CDR1 and CDR2 (germline): SGHAT, FQNNGV. The CDR3 loop is CASSLQTGESPLHF. CDR3 nucleotide sequence: TGTGCCAGCAGCTTACAGACAGGGGAATCACCCCTCCACTTT.

This clonotype was counted a few times. This chain links TRBV5-6 with TRBJ1-1; D is unresolved. The germline CDR1 and CDR2 sequences are SGHDT and YYEEEE. Trimming removed 0 bases from V and 4 bases from J, with 13 bases in between. The CDR3 is made up of 15 amino acids. CDR3 sequence: CASSLGPLVGTEAFF. The CDR3 DNA follows: TGTGCCAGCAGCTTGGGACCACTTGTGGGCACTGAAGCTTTCTTT.

There are a few counts of this clonotype. This sequence joins TRBV6-6 and TRBJ2-7, with D possibly TRBD1 on 6 matching bases. Trimming removed 7 bases at V and 5 bases at J, with 24 bases between. The germline V gene has CDR1 MNHNY and CDR2 SVGAGI (reference sequence). This CDR3 is 16 amino acids long. Here the CDR3 reads CASTPQQGLSWNEQYF. CDR3 nucleotide sequence: TGTGCCAGCACCCCACAGCAGGGGCTCTCGTGGAACGAGCAGTACTTC.

This chain connects TRBV12-3 or TRBV12-4 to TRBJ2-7; no reliable D call. V lost 6 bases and J lost 7, with 13 bases in between. CDR3 length equals 12 residues. The CDR3 nucleotides are TGTGCCAGCAGCATTGTCCCGTCGGAGCAGTACTTC. Translating gives CASSIVPSEQYF.

The genes are TRBV4-2 and TRBJ2-7; D not certain. CDR3 length: 15 amino acids. Germline CDR1 is LGHNA and CDR2 is YNFKEQ. The V gene lost 4 bases and the J gene lost 5 bases, with 18 bases spanning the gap. The CDR3 here is CASSPGSRGIDEQYF. CDR3 DNA sequence: TGTGCCAGCAGCCCCGGCTCCCGAGGCATCGACGAGCAGTACTTC.

This clonotype was detected many times. This chain uses TRBV7-2 with TRBJ2-3; no firm D call. Trimming pared 7 bases from V and 1 base from J, leaving 15 bases between. Germline V gene lookup returns CDR1 SGHTA and CDR2 FQGNSA. The CDR3 contains 15 residues. DNA of the CDR3: TGTGCCAGCAACCCACCACCTCTCGGCACAGATACGCAGTATTTT. Encoded protein: CASNPPPLGTDTQYF.